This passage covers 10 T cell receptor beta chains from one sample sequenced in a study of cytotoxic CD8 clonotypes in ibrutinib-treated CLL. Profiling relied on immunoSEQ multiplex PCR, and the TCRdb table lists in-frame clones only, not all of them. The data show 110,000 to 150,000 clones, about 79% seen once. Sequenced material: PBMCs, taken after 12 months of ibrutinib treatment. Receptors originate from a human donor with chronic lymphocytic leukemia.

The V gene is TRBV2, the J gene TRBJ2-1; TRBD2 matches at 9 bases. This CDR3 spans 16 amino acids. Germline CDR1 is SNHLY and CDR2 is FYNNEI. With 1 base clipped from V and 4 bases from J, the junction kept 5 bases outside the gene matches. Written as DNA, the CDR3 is TGTGCCAGCAGTGAAGGTTGGCTAGCGGGATACAATGAGCAGTTCTTC. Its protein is CASSEGWLAGYNEQFF.

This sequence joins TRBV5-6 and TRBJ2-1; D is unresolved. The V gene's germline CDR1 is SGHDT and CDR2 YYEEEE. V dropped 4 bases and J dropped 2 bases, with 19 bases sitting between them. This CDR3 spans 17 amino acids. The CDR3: CASSPVLSSVTYNEQFF. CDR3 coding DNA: TGTGCCAGCAGCCCCGTTCTATCGTCAGTTACCTACAATGAGCAGTTCTTC.

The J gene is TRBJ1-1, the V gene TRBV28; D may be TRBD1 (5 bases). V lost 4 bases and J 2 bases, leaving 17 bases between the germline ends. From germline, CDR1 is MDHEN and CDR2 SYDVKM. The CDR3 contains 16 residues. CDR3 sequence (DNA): TGTGCCAGCAGTTACCAGGGTTTGGGCGGAAACACTGAAGCTTTCTTT. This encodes CASSYQGLGGNTEAFF.

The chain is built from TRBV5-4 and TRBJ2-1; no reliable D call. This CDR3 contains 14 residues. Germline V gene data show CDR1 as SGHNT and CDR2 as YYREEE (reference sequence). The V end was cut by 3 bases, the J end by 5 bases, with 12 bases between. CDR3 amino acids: CASSWKNYDNEQFF. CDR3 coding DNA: TGTGCCAGCAGCTGGAAGAATTACGACAATGAGCAGTTCTTC.

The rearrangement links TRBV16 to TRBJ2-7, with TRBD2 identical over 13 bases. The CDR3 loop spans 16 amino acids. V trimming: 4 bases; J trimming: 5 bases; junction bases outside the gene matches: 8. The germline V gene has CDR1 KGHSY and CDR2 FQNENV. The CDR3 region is CASSLRTSGSPDEQYF. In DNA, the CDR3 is TGTGCCAGCAGCCTAAGGACTAGCGGGAGCCCCGACGAGCAGTACTTC.

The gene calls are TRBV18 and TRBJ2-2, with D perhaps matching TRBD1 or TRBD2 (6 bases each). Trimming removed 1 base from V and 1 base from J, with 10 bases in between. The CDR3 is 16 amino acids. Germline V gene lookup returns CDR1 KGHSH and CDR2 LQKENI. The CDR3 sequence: CASSPRAGQNTGELFF. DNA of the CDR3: TGTGCCAGCTCACCACGGGCGGGACAGAACACCGGGGAGCTGTTTTTT.

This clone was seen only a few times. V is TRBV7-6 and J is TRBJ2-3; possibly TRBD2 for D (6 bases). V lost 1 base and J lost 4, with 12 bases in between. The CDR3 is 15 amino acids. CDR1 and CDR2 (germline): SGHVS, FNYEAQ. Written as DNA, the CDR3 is TGTGCCAGCAGCTTAGAGGCCGGGGGAGCAGATACGCAGTATTTT. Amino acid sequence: CASSLEAGGADTQYF.

CDR3 bases: TGTGCCAGCAGTTCCAGCGGGACGGGGCACACTGAAGCTTTCTTT. The encoded protein is CASSSSGTGHTEAFF. The chain is built from TRBV6-5 and TRBJ1-1; a weak D match, TRBD1 (5 bases). The CDR3 covers 15 residues. Germline-derived CDR1 and CDR2 are MNHEY and SVGAGI. V lost 4 bases, J lost 3 bases, and 15 bases lay in between.

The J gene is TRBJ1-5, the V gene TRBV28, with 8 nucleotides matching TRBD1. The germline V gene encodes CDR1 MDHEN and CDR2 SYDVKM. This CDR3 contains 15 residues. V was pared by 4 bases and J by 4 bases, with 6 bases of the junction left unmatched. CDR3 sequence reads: CASSSLTGANQPQHF. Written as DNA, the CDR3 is TGTGCCAGCAGTTCACTGACAGGGGCAAATCAGCCCCAGCATTTT.

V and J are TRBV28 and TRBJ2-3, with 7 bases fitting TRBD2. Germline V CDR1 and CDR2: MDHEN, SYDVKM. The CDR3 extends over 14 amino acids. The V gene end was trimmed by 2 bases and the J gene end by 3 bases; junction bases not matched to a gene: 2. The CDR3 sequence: CASSLEAGTDTQYF. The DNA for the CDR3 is TGTGCCAGCAGTTTAGAAGCGGGGACAGATACGCAGTATTTT.